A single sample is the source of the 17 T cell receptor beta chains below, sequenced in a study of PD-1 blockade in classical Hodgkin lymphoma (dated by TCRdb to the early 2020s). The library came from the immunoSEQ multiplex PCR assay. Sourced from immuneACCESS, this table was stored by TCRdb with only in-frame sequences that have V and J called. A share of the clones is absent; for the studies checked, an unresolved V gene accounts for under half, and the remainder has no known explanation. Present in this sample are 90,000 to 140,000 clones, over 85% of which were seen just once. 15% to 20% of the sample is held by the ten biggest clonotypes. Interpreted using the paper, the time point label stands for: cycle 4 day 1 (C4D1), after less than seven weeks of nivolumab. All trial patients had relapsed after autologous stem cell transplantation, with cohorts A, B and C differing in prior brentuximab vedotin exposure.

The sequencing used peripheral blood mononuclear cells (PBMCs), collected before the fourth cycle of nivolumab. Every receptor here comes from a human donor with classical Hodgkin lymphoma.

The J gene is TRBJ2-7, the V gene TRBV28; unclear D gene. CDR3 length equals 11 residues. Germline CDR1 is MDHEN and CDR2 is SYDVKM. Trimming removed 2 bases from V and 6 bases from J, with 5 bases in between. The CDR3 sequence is CASSLESEQYF. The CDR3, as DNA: TGTGCCAGCAGTTTAGAAAGCGAGCAGTACTTC.

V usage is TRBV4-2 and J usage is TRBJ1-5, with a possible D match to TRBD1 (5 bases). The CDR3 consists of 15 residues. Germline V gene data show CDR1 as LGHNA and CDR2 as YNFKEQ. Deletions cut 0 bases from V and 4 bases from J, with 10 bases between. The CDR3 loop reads CASSQEAQANQPQHF. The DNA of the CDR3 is TGTGCCAGCAGCCAAGAAGCACAGGCGAATCAGCCCCAGCATTTT.

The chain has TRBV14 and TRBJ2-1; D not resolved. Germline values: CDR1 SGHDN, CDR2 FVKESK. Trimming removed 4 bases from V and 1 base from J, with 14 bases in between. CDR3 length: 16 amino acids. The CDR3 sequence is CASSRLIDGSYNEQFF. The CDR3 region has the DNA TGTGCCAGCAGCCGTCTAATTGATGGATCCTACAATGAGCAGTTCTTC. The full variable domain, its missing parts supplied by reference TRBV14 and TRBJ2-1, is EAGVTQFPSHSVIEKGQTVTLRCDPISGHDNLYWYRRVMGKEIKFLLHFVKESKQDESGMPNNRFLAERTGGTYSTLKVQPAELEDSGVYFCASSRLIDGSYNEQFFGPGTRLTVL.

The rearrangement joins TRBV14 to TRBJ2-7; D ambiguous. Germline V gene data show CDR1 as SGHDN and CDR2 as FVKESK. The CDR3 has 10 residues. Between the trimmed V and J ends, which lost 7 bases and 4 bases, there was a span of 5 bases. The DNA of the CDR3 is TGTGCCAGCATGGCGTACGAGCAGTACTTC. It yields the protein CASMAYEQYF.

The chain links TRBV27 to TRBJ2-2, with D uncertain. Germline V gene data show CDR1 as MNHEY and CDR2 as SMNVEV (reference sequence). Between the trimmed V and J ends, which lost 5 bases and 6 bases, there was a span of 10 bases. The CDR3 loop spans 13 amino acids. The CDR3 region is CASSPLDAGELFF. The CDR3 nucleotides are TGTGCCAGCAGTCCTCTAGACGCCGGGGAGCTGTTTTTT.

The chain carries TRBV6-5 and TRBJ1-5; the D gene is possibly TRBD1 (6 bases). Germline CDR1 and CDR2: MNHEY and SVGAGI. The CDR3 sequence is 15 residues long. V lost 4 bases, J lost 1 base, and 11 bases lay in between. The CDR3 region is CASSLDRPSNQPQHF. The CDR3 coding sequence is TGTGCCAGCAGTTTAGACAGGCCCAGCAATCAGCCCCAGCATTTT.

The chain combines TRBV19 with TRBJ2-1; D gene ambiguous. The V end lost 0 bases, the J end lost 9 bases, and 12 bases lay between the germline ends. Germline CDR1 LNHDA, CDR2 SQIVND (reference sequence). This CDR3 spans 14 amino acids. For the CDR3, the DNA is TGTGCCAGTAGTATAGATCAGGTATCAGGTGAGCAGTTCTTC. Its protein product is CASSIDQVSGEQFF.

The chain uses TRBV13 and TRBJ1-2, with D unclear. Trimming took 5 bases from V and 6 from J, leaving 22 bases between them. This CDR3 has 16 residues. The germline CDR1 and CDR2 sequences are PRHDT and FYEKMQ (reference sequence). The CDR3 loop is CASSGQGPRGGDGYTF. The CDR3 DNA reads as TGTGCCAGCAGCGGCCAAGGACCGCGGGGAGGCGATGGCTACACCTTC. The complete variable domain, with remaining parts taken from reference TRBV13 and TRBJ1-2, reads AAGVIQSPRHLIKEKRETATLKCYPIPRHDTVYWYQQGPGQDPQFLISFYEKMQSDKGSIPDRFSAQQFSDYHSELNMSSLELGDSALYFCASSGQGPRGGDGYTFGSGTRLTVV.

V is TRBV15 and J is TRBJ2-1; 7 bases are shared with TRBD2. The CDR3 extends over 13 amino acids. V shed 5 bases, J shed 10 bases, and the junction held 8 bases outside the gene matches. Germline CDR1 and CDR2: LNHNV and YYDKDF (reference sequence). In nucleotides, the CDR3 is TGTGCCACCAGCCTTCTGGGGGAGGGGGAGCAGTTCTTC. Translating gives CATSLLGEGEQFF.

The CDR3 is CASSLWGQGSYEQYF. The DNA of the CDR3 is TGTGCCAGCAGTTTATGGGGACAGGGTTCCTACGAGCAGTACTTC. The rearrangement links TRBV27 to TRBJ2-7, with TRBD1 matching over 9 bases. Germline V gene lookup returns CDR1 MNHEY and CDR2 SMNVEV (reference sequence). Germline trimming cut 1 base from V and 1 base from J; bases unmatched to any gene: 2. The CDR3 is 15 amino acids.

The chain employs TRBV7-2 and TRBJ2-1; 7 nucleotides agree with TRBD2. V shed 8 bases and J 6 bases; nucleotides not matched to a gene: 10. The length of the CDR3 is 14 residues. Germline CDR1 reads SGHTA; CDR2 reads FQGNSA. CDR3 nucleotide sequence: TGTGCCAGCTACCGGGAGGTGGCAACCAATGAGCAGTTCTTC. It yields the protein CASYREVATNEQFF.

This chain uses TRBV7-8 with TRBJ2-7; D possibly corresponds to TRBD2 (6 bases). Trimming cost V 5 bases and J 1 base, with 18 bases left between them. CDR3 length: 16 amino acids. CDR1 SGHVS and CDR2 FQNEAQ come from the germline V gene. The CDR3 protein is CASSQYRDSTSYEQYF. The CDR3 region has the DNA TGTGCCAGCAGCCAATACCGGGACTCAACATCCTACGAGCAGTACTTC.

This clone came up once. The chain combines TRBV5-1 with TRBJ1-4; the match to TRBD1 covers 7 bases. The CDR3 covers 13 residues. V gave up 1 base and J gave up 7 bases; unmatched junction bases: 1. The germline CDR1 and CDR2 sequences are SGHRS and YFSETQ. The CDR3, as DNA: TGCGCCAGCAGCTTGAGGACAGGTGAAAAACTGTTTTTT. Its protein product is CASSLRTGEKLFF.

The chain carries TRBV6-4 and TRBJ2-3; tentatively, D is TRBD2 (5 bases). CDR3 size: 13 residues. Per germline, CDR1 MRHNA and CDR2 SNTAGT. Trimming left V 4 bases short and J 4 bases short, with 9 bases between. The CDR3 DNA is TGTGCCAGCAGTGGTAGCGTCGCAGATACGCAGTATTTT. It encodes CASSGSVADTQYF.

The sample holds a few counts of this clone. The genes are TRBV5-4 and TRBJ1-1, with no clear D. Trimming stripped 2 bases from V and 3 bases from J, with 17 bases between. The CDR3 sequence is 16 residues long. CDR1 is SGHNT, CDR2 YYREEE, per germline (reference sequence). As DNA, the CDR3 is TGTGCCAGCAGCTTATTACGCGGGTTGATGGACACTGAAGCTTTCTTT. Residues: CASSLLRGLMDTEAFF.

The CDR3 spells CASSPGSETEAFF. As DNA, the CDR3 is TGTGCCAGCTCACCAGGGTCGGAGACTGAAGCTTTCTTT. The J gene is TRBJ1-1, the V gene TRBV18, with no clear D. Trimming cost V 2 bases and J 5 bases, with 9 bases left between them. The germline V gene has CDR1 KGHSH and CDR2 LQKENI. The CDR3 sequence is 13 residues long. Full variable domain (remainder filled in from reference TRBV18 and TRBJ1-1): NAGVMQNPRHLVRRRGQEARLRCSPMKGHSHVYWYRQLPEEGLKFMVYLQKENIIDESGMPKERFSAEFPKEGPSILRIQQVVRGDSAAYFCASSPGSETEAFFGQGTRLTVV.

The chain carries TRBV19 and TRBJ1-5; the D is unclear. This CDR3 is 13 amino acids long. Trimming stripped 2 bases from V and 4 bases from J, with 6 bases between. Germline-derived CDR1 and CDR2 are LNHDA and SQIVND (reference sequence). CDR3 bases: TGTGCCAGTAGTATAAGAAGGAATCAGCCCCAGCATTTT. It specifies CASSIRRNQPQHF.